This T cell receptor beta chain was captured in a study of OX40 agonist ivuxolimab in advanced cancers. Study-wide context: The study enrolled dose-escalation patients with hepatocellular carcinoma, melanoma, renal cell or head and neck cancer.

Sequencing was performed with immunoSEQ multiplex PCR; in TCRdb, only in-frame clones are kept and a portion is missing. The sample has fewer than 90,000 clones, 70% to 90% seen once. The CDR3 consists of 17 residues. V was cut by 4 bases and J by 6 bases, with 22 bases left in between. The germline gives CDR1 SGHNT, CDR2 YYREEE (reference sequence). Sequences were derived from CD4+ or CD8+ T cells sorted from blood, sampled in a trial of the OX40 agonist ivuxolimab. This sequence was found in an adult with an advanced solid tumor such as melanoma, head and neck, liver or kidney cancer. The chain carries TRBV5-4 and TRBJ2-2; D tentatively fits TRBD1 or TRBD2 (5 bases each). The CDR3 nucleotides read TGTGCCAGCAGCCTTGGGGGTGCAGGGCGGGTTGCCGGGGAGCTGTTTTTT. It is translated as CASSLGGAGRVAGELFF.